This TCR beta chain derives from a study of T cell repertoires in cytomegalovirus infection. About the research overall: It can be stated that public TCR beta signatures indicated CMV infection as well as a matching HLA type. Overall study findings and caveats: CMV-specific TCR beta clonotypes restricted by HLA-C dominated the ex vivo response.

Remarks on this clonotype: No antigen is known for it.

TCRdb used MiXCR to reprocess the reads, holding one entry per CDR3 protein. The table has some 940,000 distinct CDR3 sequences, approximately 31% seen once. Per the germline V gene, CDR1 is MDHEN and CDR2 is SYDVKM. The CDR3 spans 14 residues. The V and J ends lost 4 bases and 2 bases respectively, with 10 bases between them. This specimen consisted of cultured CD8+ T cells from PBMCs, obtained from culture after CMV antigen stimulation. This clonotype was sampled from a human donor in good health (CMV status not recorded). Some clones in this sample may be carry-over from other donors' samples. This chain uses TRBV28 with TRBJ2-3; D ambiguous. In nucleotides, the CDR3 is TGTGCCAGCAGTTACCCCCAAGTCACAGATACGCAGTATTTT. Translating gives CASSYPQVTDTQYF.